The source of this TCR beta chain is a study of blood T cell repertoires in COVID-19. Only in-frame clones appear in the TCRdb table, and some are missing; sequencing was by immunoSEQ multiplex PCR. Seen here are more than 150,000 clones, approximately 80% observed once, and the top ten hold 2.5% to 3.5%. The clonotype comes from a woman between 55 and 75 years old with acute or convalescent COVID-19. The source material was peripheral blood.

The CDR3 bases are TGTGCCAGCTCACCGGTGGGGAGCGATCAGCCCCAGCATTTT. As protein: CASSPVGSDQPQHF. The chain links TRBV18 to TRBJ1-5; D not certain. Trimming stripped 3 bases from V and 5 bases from J, with 11 bases between. This CDR3 is built from 14 residues. The germline CDR1 and CDR2 sequences are KGHSH and LQKENI.